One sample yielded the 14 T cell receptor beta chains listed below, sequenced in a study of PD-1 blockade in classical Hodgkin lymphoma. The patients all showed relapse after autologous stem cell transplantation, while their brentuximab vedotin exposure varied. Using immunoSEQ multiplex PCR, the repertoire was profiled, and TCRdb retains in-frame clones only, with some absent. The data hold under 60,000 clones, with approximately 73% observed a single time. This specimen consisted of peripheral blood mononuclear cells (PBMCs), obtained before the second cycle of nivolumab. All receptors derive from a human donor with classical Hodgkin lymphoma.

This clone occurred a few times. CDR3 sequence (DNA): TGTGCCAGCAGTTCCAGCGGGAGGGCCTCGGGCACCGGGGAGCTGTTTTTT. Protein product: CASSSSGRASGTGELFF. V gene TRBV27 combines with J gene TRBJ2-2; 10 positions match TRBD2. The CDR3 is 17 residues long. The germline gives CDR1 MNHEY, CDR2 SMNVEV (reference sequence). With V trimmed by 4 bases and J by 4 bases, 9 bases remained unmatched.

The CDR3: CAYNSEETQYF. The CDR3 nucleotides are TGTGCCTACAACTCGGAAGAGACCCAGTACTTC. V and J are TRBV7-9 and TRBJ2-5; D uncertain. CDR3 length equals 11 residues. The germline CDR1 and CDR2 sequences are SEHNR and FQNEAQ (reference sequence). With 11 bases removed from V and 3 bases from J, the gap between germline ends came to 10 bases.

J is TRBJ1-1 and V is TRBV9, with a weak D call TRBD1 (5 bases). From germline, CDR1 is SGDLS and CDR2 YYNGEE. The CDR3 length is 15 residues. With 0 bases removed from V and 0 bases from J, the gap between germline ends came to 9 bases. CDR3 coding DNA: TGTGCCAGCAGCGTAGATGTACAGGTGAACACTGAAGCTTTCTTT. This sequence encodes CASSVDVQVNTEAFF.

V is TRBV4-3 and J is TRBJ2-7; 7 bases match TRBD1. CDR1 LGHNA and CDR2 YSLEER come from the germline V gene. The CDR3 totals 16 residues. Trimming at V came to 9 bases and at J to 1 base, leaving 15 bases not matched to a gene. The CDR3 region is CARSQGPSQGSYEQYF. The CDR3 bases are TGCGCCAGAAGTCAGGGGCCCTCACAGGGGTCCTACGAGCAGTACTTC.

The CDR3 here is CASSYSSGEKGYTF. CDR3 sequence (DNA): TGTGCCAGCAGTTACTCCTCAGGGGAGAAGGGCTACACCTTC. This chain joins TRBV6-5 and TRBJ1-2; tentatively, D is TRBD1 (6 bases). V lost 0 bases, J lost 8 bases, and 13 bases lay in between. Per the germline V gene, CDR1 is MNHEY and CDR2 is SVGAGI. The CDR3 contains 14 residues.

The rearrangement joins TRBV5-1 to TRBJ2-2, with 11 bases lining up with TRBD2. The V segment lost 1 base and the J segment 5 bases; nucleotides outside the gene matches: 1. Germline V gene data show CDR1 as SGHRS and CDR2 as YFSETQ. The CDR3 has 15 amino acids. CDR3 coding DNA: TGCGCCAGCAGCTTGACTAGCGGGAGAACCGGGGAGCTGTTTTTT. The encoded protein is CASSLTSGRTGELFF. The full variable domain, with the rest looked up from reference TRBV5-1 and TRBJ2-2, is KAGVTQTPRYLIKTRGQQVTLSCSPISGHRSVSWYQQTPGQGLQFLFEYFSETQRNKGNFPGRFSGRQFSNSRSEMNVSTLELGDSALYLCASSLTSGRTGELFFGEGSRLTVL.

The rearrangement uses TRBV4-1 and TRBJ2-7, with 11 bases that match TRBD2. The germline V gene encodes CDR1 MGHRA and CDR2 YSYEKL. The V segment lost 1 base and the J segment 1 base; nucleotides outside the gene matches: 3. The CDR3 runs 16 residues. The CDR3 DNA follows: TGCGCCAGCAGCCAAGGGGTAGCGGGAGGGTCCTACGAGCAGTACTTC. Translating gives CASSQGVAGGSYEQYF.

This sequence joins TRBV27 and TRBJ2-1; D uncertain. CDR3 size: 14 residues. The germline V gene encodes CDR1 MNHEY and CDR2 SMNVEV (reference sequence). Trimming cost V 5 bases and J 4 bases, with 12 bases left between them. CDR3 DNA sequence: TGTGCCAGCAGTATACCGGGCCTTTACAATGAGCAGTTCTTC. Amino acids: CASSIPGLYNEQFF.

The CDR3 region has the DNA TGTGCCAGCAGCTTATTGGGCGGGATAGGGGGCCTCTCCTACGAGCAGTACTTC. Its protein is CASSLLGGIGGLSYEQYF. The genes are TRBV7-9 and TRBJ2-7; perhaps TRBD1 as D (7 bases). Trimming left V 2 bases short and J 0 bases short, with 20 bases between. This CDR3 has 18 amino acids. CDR1 and CDR2 (germline): SEHNR, FQNEAQ (reference sequence).

The CDR3 bases are TGTGCCAGCAGTTTATCCTCGAGCCTTCGGTACACCGGGGAGCTGTTTTTT. It translates to CASSLSSSLRYTGELFF. This rearrangement joins TRBV27 to TRBJ2-2; D is uncertain. The length of the CDR3 is 17 residues. The ends were cut back, 0 bases at V and 3 bases at J, with 14 bases in the middle. The V gene's germline CDR1 is MNHEY and CDR2 SMNVEV (reference sequence).

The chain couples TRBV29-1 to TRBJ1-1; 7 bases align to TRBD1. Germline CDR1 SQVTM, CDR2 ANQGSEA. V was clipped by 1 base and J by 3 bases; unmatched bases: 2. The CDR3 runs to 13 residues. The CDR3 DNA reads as TGCAGCGTTGAAGTACAGGGGTACACTGAAGCTTTCTTT. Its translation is CSVEVQGYTEAFF.

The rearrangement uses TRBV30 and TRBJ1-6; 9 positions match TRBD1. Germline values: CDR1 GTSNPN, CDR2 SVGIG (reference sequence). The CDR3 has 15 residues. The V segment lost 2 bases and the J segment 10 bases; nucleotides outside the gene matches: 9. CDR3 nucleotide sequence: TGTGCCTGGAGTTACCCGGGACAGGGTCAATCACCCCTCCACTTT. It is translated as CAWSYPGQGQSPLHF.

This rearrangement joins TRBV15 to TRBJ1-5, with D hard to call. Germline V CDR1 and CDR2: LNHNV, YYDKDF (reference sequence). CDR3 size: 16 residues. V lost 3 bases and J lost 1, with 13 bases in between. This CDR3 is CATSSPGERSNQPQHF. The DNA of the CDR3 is TGTGCCACCAGCAGCCCCGGGGAGAGGAGCAATCAGCCCCAGCATTTT.

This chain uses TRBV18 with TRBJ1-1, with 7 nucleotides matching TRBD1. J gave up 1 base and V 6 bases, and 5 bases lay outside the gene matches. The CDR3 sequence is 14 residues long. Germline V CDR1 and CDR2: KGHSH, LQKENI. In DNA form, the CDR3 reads TGTGCCAGCTCCCCCCGACAGGGGAACACTGAAGCTTTCTTT. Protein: CASSPRQGNTEAFF.